This TCR beta chain originates from a study of spatial heterogeneity in lung cancer. The CDR3 is 16 amino acids. In germline, CDR1 is MGHDK, CDR2 SYGVNS. V shed 1 base and J 7 bases; nucleotides not matched to a gene: 8. A unique molecular identifier was attached to every TCR cDNA molecule. TCRdb re-called the 5' RACE reads through MiXCR, storing one row per CDR3 protein. The data contain around 7,500 distinct CDR3 sequences, about 14% of them singletons. General study findings and limits: Tumor mutation count correlated with how many alpha and beta TCRs expanded intratumorally.

This clonotype occurred many times. Antigen unknown. As for time point: sample taken at primary tumor resection. There were 75 or so donors, all of them untreated patients with early-stage non-small cell lung cancer. The study sequenced unsorted whole RNA from tumor, nontumor lung or frozen PBMC. The source was lung tumor tissue, collected at surgery. The rearrangement links TRBV25-1 to TRBJ2-1; 9 nucleotides line up with TRBD2. The source of this sequence is a male donor with early-stage non-small cell lung cancer. The CDR3: CASSELSNSGGNEQFF. The CDR3 DNA is TGTGCCAGCAGTGAATTAAGTAATAGCGGGGGTAATGAGCAGTTCTTC.